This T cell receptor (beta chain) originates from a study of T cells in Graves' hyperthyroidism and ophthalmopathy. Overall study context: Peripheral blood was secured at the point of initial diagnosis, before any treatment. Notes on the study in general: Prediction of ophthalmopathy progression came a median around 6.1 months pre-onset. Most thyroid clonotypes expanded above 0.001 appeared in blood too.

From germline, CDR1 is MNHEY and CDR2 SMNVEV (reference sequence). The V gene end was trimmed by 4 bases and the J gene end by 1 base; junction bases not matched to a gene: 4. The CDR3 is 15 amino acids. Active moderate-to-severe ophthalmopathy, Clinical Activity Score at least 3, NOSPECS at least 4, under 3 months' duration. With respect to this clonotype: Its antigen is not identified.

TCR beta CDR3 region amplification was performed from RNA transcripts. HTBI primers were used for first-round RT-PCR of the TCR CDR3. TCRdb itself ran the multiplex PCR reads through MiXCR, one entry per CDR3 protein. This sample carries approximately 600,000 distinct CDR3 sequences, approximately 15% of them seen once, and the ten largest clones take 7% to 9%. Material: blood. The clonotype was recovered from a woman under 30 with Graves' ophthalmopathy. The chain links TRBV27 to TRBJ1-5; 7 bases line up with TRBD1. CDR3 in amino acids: CASSSEGASNQPQHF. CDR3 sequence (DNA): TGTGCCAGCAGTTCTGAGGGGGCAAGCAATCAGCCCCAGCATTTT.